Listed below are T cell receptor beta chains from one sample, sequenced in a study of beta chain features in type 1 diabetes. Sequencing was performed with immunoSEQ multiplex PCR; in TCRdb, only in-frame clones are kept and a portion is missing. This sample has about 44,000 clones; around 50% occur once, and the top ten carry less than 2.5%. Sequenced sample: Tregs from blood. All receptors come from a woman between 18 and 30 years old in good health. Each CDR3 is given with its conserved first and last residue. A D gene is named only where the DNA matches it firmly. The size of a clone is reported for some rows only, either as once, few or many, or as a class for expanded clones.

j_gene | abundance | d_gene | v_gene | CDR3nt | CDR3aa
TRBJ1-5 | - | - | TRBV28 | TGTGCCAGCAGGCGTCCCGGTCAGCCCCAGCATTTT | CASRRPGQPQHF
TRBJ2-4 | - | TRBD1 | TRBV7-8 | TGTGCCAGCAGCCGACAGGGGGCGCGGGCCAAAAACATTCAGTACTTC | CASSRQGARAKNIQYF
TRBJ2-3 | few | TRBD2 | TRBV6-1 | TGTGCCAGCAGTCGACTAGCGGCTAGCACAGATACGCAGTATTTT | CASSRLAASTDTQYF
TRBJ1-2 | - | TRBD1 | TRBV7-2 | TGTGCCAGCAGCTTAGATAGGACAGGGGGTCTCGGCTACACCTTC | CASSLDRTGGLGYTF
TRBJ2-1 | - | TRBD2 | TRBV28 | TGTGCCAGCAGTTTCCATACCGGGACTAGCGGCTACAATGAGCAGTTCTTC | CASSFHTGTSGYNEQFF
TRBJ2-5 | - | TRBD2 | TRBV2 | TGTGCCAGCCCCGAATTTCGGGAGGGGGGAGAGACCCAGTACTTC | CASPEFREGGETQYF
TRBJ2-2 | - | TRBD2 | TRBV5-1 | TGCGCCAGCAGCTTTCGTATAGCGGGAGGTGGCACCGGGGAGCTGTTTTTT | CASSFRIAGGGTGELFF
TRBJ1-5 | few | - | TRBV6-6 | TGTGCCAGCATATATGGGGGAACAGGGAATCAGCCCCAGCATTTT | CASIYGGTGNQPQHF
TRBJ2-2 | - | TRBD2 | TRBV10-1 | TGCGCCAGCAGGACTAGCGGGAACACCGGGGAGCTGTTTTTT | CASRTSGNTGELFF
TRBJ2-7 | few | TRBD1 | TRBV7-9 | TGTGCCAGCAGCCTGGGACAGTTAAACGAGCAGTACTTC | CASSLGQLNEQYF
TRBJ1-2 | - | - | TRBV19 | TGTGCCAGTAGTAAACAGGGATGGGACTATGGCTACACCTTC | CASSKQGWDYGYTF
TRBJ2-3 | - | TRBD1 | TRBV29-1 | TGCAGCTTCAGACAGGGTCGAATGGCAGATACGCAGTATTTT | CSFRQGRMADTQYF
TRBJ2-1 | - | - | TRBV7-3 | TGTGCCAGCAGCTTCTCGACGGGTGAGCAGTTCTTC | CASSFSTGEQFF
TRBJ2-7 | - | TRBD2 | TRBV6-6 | TGTGCCGCGGGGGGCGAGCAGTACTTC | CAAGGEQYF
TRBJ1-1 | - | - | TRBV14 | TGTGCCAGCAGCGCCCAGGGTTACACTGAAGCTTTCTTT | CASSAQGYTEAFF
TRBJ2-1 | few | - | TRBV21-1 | TGTGCCAGCACCCCGACAGGGAACGAGCAGTTCTTC | CASTPTGNEQFF
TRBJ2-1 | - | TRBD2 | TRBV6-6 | TGTGCCAGCAGCCGGGAGGTGGGAAGCTCCTACAATGAGCAGTTCTTC | CASSREVGSSYNEQFF
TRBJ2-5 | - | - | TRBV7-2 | TGTGCCAGCAGCCAAGGGGGTCCGCAAGAGACCCAGTACTTC | CASSQGGPQETQYF
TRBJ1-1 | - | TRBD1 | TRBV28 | TGTGCCAGCAGTCGGGACAGGGTCACTGAAGCTTTCTTT | CASSRDRVTEAFF
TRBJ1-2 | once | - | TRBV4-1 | TGCGCCAGCAGCCGGAGGGGGGTGGGGGAGGGGAGTTACTATGGCTACACCTTC | CASSRRGVGEGSYYGYTF
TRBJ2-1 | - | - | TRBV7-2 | TGTGCCAGCAGCTTATCGGGCAATGAGCAGTTCTTC | CASSLSGNEQFF
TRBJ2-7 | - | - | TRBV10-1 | TGCGCCAGCAGTGTGAGGAAGGGGGTAGGGCAGTACTTC | CASSVRKGVGQYF
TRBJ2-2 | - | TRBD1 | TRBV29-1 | TGCAGCGTTTTCGGACAGGGGGCGGGCACCGGGGAGCTGTTTTTT | CSVFGQGAGTGELFF
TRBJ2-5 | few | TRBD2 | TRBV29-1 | TGCAGCGTTGAAGATCGGGGGGGGACACAAGAGACCCAGTACTTC | CSVEDRGGTQETQYF
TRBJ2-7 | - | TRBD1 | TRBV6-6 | TGTGTCCCGACGTGGAACAGGGGACCCTACGAGCAGTACTTC | CVPTWNRGPYEQYF
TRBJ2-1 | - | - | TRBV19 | TGTGCCAGTAGTATACGACTAGCAGGGGCCAATGAGCAGTTCTTC | CASSIRLAGANEQFF
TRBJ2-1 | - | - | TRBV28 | TGTGCCAGCAGTTCGGGGGGCGAGTCGAGTGAGCAGTTCTTC | CASSSGGESSEQFF
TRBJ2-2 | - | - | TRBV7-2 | TGTGCCAGCAGTCTTAGCGGAGCGAACACCGGGGAGCTGTTTTTT | CASSLSGANTGELFF
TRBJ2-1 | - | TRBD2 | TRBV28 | TGTGCCAGCAGTTTAGATCCTCGACTAGCGGGGTACAATGAGCAGTTCTTC | CASSLDPRLAGYNEQFF
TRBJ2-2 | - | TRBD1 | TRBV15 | TGTGCCACCAGCACTGAACAGGGGGCCACCGGGGAGCTGTTTTTT | CATSTEQGATGELFF
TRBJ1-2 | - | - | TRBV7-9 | TGTGCCAGCAGCTCAAGCCGGGGGGGGAACTATGGCTACACCTTC | CASSSSRGGNYGYTF
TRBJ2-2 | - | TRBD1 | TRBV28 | TGTGCCAGCTTTGATCCAGGGGGTCTGGGGGAGCTGTTTTTT | CASFDPGGLGELFF
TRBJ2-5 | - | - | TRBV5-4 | TGTGCCAGCAGCTTCAGGGGCCCAGAGACCCAGTACTTC | CASSFRGPETQYF
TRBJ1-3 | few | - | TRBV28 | TGTGCCAGCAGTTTTCGAGGAAACTCTGGAAACACCATATATTTT | CASSFRGNSGNTIYF
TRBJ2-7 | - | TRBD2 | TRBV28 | TGTGCCAGCGGATCAGCGGGAGGGTACTACGAGCAGTACTTC | CASGSAGGYYEQYF
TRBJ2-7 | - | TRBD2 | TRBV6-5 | TGTGCCAGCAGTCTACCCGGGGGGACCCGCTACGAGCAGTACTTC | CASSLPGGTRYEQYF
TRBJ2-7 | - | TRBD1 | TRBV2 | TGTGCCAGCAGGAGGGGGCTCTCCTACGAGCAGTACTTC | CASRRGLSYEQYF
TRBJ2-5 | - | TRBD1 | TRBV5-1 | TGCGCCAGCAGCTTACAGGGGAGAACACAAGAGACCCAGTACTTC | CASSLQGRTQETQYF
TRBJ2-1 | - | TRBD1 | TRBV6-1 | TGTGCCAGCAGGAACAGGGGGTCCTACAATGAGCAGTTCTTC | CASRNRGSYNEQFF
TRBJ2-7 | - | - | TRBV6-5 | TGTGCCAGCAGTTTCAGGGACATTGGCTACGAGCAGTACTTC | CASSFRDIGYEQYF
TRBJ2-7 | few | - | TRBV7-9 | TGTGCCAGCAGCTTTTCGTCCTACGAGCAGTACTTC | CASSFSSYEQYF
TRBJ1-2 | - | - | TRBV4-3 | TGCGCCAGCAGCCAGGCTGTCCTGGAGGGCTACACCTTC | CASSQAVLEGYTF
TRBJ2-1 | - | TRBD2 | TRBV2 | TGTGCCAGCAGTGACGAGCGGGAGGGCCCTGAGCAGTTCTTC | CASSDEREGPEQFF
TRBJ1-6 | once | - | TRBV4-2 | TGTGCCAGCAGCCACACCCTCAAGACAGATAATTCACCCCTCCACTTT | CASSHTLKTDNSPLHF
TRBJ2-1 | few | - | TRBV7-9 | TGTGCCAGCAGCTTAGCCCTAAATATCCGATACAATGAGCAGTTCTTC | CASSLALNIRYNEQFF
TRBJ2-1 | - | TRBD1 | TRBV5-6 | TGTGCCACCGAAACAGGGGGCGCGGCCTACAATGAGCAGTTCTTC | CATETGGAAYNEQFF
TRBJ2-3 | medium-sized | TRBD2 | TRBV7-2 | TGTGCCAGCAGCTTAAGACTAGCGGTCACAGATACGCAGTATTTT | CASSLRLAVTDTQYF
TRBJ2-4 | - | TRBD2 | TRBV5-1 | TGCGCCAGCAGTTTAATAGCGGGAGGCGGGGACATTCAGTACTTC | CASSLIAGGGDIQYF
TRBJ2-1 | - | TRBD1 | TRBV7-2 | TGTGCCAGCACCCCGGGACAGCGAAGGTACAATGAGCAGTTCTTC | CASTPGQRRYNEQFF
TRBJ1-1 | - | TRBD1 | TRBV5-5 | TGTGCCAGCAGCTCATTTAGGACAGGGGGCACTGAAGCTTTCTTT | CASSSFRTGGTEAFF
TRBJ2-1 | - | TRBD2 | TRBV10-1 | TGCGCCAGCAGTGAACCCGGACTAGCGGGAACCAATGAGCAGTTCTTC | CASSEPGLAGTNEQFF
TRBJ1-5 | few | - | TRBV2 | TGTGCCAGCAGTGACGGCAGCCCCTGGGCTCAGCCCCAGCATTTT | CASSDGSPWAQPQHF
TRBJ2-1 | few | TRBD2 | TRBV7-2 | TGTGCCAGCAGCTCTCATCCGGGACTAGCGGGAGAGCAGTTCTTC | CASSSHPGLAGEQFF
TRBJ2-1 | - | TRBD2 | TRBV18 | TGTGCCAGCTCACCCTGGACTAGCGGTTACAATGAGCAGTTCTTC | CASSPWTSGYNEQFF
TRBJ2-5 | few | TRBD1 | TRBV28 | TGTGCCAGCAGACCGGACAGGGGGGAGGAGACCCAGTACTTC | CASRPDRGEETQYF
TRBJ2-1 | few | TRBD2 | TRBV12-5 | TGTGCTAGTGGTCTCCCCGACCTCACTAGCGGGTTGATCAATGAGCAGTTCTTC | CASGLPDLTSGLINEQFF
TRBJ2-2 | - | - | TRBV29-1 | TGCAGCGCCGGACAGTTCACCGGGGAGCTGTTTTTT | CSAGQFTGELFF